Listed here is a single TCR beta chain. The antigen is undetermined. This sample was taken from a study of shared clonotypes between healthy human individuals. Study-level results: Generally, estimated richness proved larger in naive subsets than it did in memory subsets.

Several immunoSEQ plates held equal portions of the genomic DNA taken from each subset. Replicate PCRs for sorted subsets used about 200 ng DNA; this equaled tens of thousands of T cell genomes. TCRdb's copy holds only in-frame clones and misses some; the assay was immunoSEQ multiplex PCR. The sample includes over 2 million clones, 85% to 95% seen only once; the top ten take 0.13%. The CDR3 runs 14 residues. Germline-derived CDR1 and CDR2 are SNHLY and FYNNEI. V gave up 6 bases and J gave up 7 bases; unmatched junction bases: 5. Sample: naive CD4+ T cells sorted from blood. The subset denotes: CD45RA+ positively selected. The source of this sequence is a man aged 18 to 29 in good health. The chain has TRBV2 and TRBJ2-4, with 11 bases fitting TRBD2. The CDR3 coding sequence is TGTGCCAGCAGGCCGACTAGCGGGAACAACATTCAGTACTTC. Its protein is CASRPTSGNNIQYF.